This TCR beta chain was sequenced for a study of control samples from healthy donors and cancer patients. Germline V gene sequence: CDR1 KGHSH, CDR2 LQKENI. The CDR3 has 15 residues. V lost 3 bases, J lost 5 bases, and 5 bases stayed unmatched. Profiled with immunoSEQ multiplex PCR; TCRdb holds only in-frame clones, not every one. In the table there are about 170,000 clones, 91% of which are singletons. The chain joins TRBV18 to TRBJ1-5; 9 bases align to TRBD1. This receptor was identified in a woman aged 30 to 39 in good health. Sequencing was carried out using blood. CDR3 in DNA: TGTGCCAGCTCACCGACACAGGGGGCGGATCAGCCCCAGCATTTT. This sequence encodes CASSPTQGADQPQHF.